The rows below give T cell receptor beta chains drawn from one sample of a study of beta chain features in type 1 diabetes. Clones were sequenced by immunoSEQ multiplex PCR, and TCRdb holds only the in-frame ones, with some missing. The profile shows 150,000 to 170,000 clones, around 8% of them singletons. Sample: central memory CD4+ T cells from blood. The receptor source for this set is a man between 18 and 35 years old in good health. The CDR3 runs from the conserved cysteine through the conserved F or W. The D gene is left open where the match is weak.

j_call: TRBJ1-3
d_call: TRBD1
v_call: TRBV4-2
cdr3_aa: CASSQGLPGQGSGNTIYF

j_call: TRBJ2-5
d_call: -
v_call: TRBV2
cdr3_aa: CASSEERETQYF

j_call: TRBJ2-7
d_call: TRBD1
v_call: TRBV25-1
cdr3_aa: CASSPAGTGAPYEQYF

j_call: TRBJ2-3
d_call: -
v_call: TRBV18
cdr3_aa: CASSPGTTDTQYF

j_call: TRBJ2-2
d_call: TRBD1
v_call: TRBV6-5
cdr3_aa: CASNRVRDSTGELFF

j_call: TRBJ2-7
d_call: TRBD1
v_call: TRBV28
cdr3_aa: CASTPGQGYYEQYF

j_call: TRBJ2-2
d_call: -
v_call: TRBV7-3
cdr3_aa: CASSSSNTGELFF

j_call: TRBJ1-1
d_call: -
v_call: TRBV7-8
cdr3_aa: CASSPDRRTEAFF

j_call: TRBJ2-3
d_call: -
v_call: TRBV5-5
cdr3_aa: CASSLGPRVGTDTQYF

j_call: TRBJ1-5
d_call: -
v_call: TRBV30
cdr3_aa: CAWTRDSDSPQHF

j_call: TRBJ2-3
d_call: TRBD1
v_call: TRBV28
cdr3_aa: CASSSRQGTQYF

j_call: TRBJ2-5
d_call: -
v_call: TRBV5-5
cdr3_aa: CASSLGGGGETQYF

j_call: TRBJ1-2
d_call: -
v_call: TRBV19
cdr3_aa: CASRPGHGAYGYTF

j_call: TRBJ2-6
d_call: TRBD1
v_call: TRBV18
cdr3_aa: CASSLRAQAGGADGANVLTF

j_call: TRBJ1-1
d_call: -
v_call: TRBV6-5
cdr3_aa: CASSDSDRNTEAFF

j_call: TRBJ2-7
d_call: TRBD1
v_call: TRBV5-1
cdr3_aa: CASSFSRGSGEQYF

j_call: TRBJ1-1
d_call: -
v_call: TRBV5-1
cdr3_aa: CASSLESMNTEAFF

j_call: TRBJ1-6
d_call: TRBD1
v_call: TRBV4-1
cdr3_aa: CASSQEDRTPLHF

j_call: TRBJ2-2
d_call: TRBD2
v_call: TRBV4-3
cdr3_aa: CASSQVTLAENTGELFF

j_call: TRBJ2-7
d_call: -
v_call: TRBV28
cdr3_aa: CASEGYQYEQYF

j_call: TRBJ2-2
d_call: TRBD2
v_call: TRBV9
cdr3_aa: CASSVDRASGAMGRSGELFF

j_call: TRBJ1-2
d_call: -
v_call: TRBV25-1
cdr3_aa: CASSFSNYGYTF

j_call: TRBJ2-1
d_call: -
v_call: TRBV10-3
cdr3_aa: CAISMTSVSYNEQFF

j_call: TRBJ2-7
d_call: -
v_call: TRBV18
cdr3_aa: CASSPPGLQDYEQYF

j_call: TRBJ1-2
d_call: TRBD1
v_call: TRBV29-1
cdr3_aa: CSGTGGNYGYTF

j_call: TRBJ1-2
d_call: -
v_call: TRBV2
cdr3_aa: CASSVKDFGYTF

j_call: TRBJ2-3
d_call: TRBD1
v_call: TRBV29-1
cdr3_aa: CSSRPGQGPPGADTQYF

j_call: TRBJ2-5
d_call: -
v_call: TRBV15
cdr3_aa: CATSRDIQETQYF

j_call: TRBJ2-3
d_call: TRBD2
v_call: TRBV19
cdr3_aa: CASSAVLATDTQYF

j_call: TRBJ2-2
d_call: -
v_call: TRBV27
cdr3_aa: CASTKAGFTGELFF

j_call: TRBJ2-7
d_call: TRBD2
v_call: TRBV7-2
cdr3_aa: CASSSRRGGYEQYF

j_call: TRBJ2-1
d_call: TRBD2
v_call: TRBV4-3
cdr3_aa: CASSSAGESYNEQFF

j_call: TRBJ1-6
d_call: -
v_call: TRBV7-9
cdr3_aa: CASSRDTSNSPLHF

j_call: TRBJ1-5
d_call: TRBD1
v_call: TRBV10-3
cdr3_aa: CAISDGDRGGNQPQHF

j_call: TRBJ2-3
d_call: -
v_call: TRBV14
cdr3_aa: CASRPRDYTDTQYF

j_call: TRBJ2-7
d_call: TRBD2
v_call: TRBV4-1
cdr3_aa: CASSLLADATYEQYF

j_call: TRBJ1-1
d_call: -
v_call: TRBV28
cdr3_aa: CASNFGTTSEQKAFF

j_call: TRBJ1-1
d_call: -
v_call: TRBV6-1
cdr3_aa: CASSPRGELAAFF

j_call: TRBJ2-3
d_call: TRBD1
v_call: TRBV30
cdr3_aa: CAWSVGQGTDTQYF

j_call: TRBJ2-2
d_call: -
v_call: TRBV30
cdr3_aa: CASQQNTGELFF

j_call: TRBJ2-1
d_call: -
v_call: TRBV5-1
cdr3_aa: CASSLDRYYNEQFF

j_call: TRBJ2-1
d_call: TRBD1
v_call: TRBV11-1
cdr3_aa: CASSFGSSGQGDRFF

j_call: TRBJ1-2
d_call: -
v_call: TRBV7-2
cdr3_aa: CASSLGGGGYTF

j_call: TRBJ2-1
d_call: TRBD2
v_call: TRBV7-3
cdr3_aa: CASSLGLAALNEQFF

j_call: TRBJ2-5
d_call: TRBD2
v_call: TRBV7-2
cdr3_aa: CASSLALAGVQETQYF

j_call: TRBJ2-1
d_call: TRBD2
v_call: TRBV7-2
cdr3_aa: CASSLGPGGGINEQFF

j_call: TRBJ1-2
d_call: -
v_call: TRBV9
cdr3_aa: CASSVEVRVTGLYGYTF

j_call: TRBJ2-3
d_call: TRBD1
v_call: TRBV7-9
cdr3_aa: CASSLVNRGQDTQYF

j_call: TRBJ2-5
d_call: -
v_call: TRBV7-7
cdr3_aa: CASSLGGTRFQETQYF

j_call: TRBJ1-1
d_call: TRBD1
v_call: TRBV6-1
cdr3_aa: CASSARGRSAEAFF

j_call: TRBJ1-2
d_call: TRBD1
v_call: TRBV5-5
cdr3_aa: CASSFDREYGYTF

j_call: TRBJ2-3
d_call: TRBD2
v_call: TRBV7-3
cdr3_aa: CASSLGTSGFGDTQYF

j_call: TRBJ2-5
d_call: -
v_call: TRBV7-3
cdr3_aa: CASSLTGQYRETQYF

j_call: TRBJ2-2
d_call: -
v_call: TRBV28
cdr3_aa: CASKSGDTGELFF

j_call: TRBJ1-2
d_call: -
v_call: TRBV4-1
cdr3_aa: CASSQSAGATGYTF